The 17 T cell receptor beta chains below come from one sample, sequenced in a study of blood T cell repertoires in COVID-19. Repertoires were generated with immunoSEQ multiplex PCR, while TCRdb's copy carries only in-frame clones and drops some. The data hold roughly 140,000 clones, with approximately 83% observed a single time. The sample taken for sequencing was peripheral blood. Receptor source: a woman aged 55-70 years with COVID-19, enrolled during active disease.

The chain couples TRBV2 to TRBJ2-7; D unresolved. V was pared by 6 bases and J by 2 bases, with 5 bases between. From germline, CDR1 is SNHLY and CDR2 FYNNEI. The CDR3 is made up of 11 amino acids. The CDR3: CASSRPYEQYF. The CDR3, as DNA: TGTGCCAGCAGCAGGCCCTACGAGCAGTACTTC.

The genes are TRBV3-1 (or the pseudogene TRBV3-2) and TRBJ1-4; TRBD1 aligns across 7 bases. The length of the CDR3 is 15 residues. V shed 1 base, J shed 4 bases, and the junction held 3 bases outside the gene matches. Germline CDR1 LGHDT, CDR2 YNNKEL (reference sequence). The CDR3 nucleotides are TGTGCCAGCAGCCAAGGGGACAGCCTTAATGAAAAACTGTTTTTT. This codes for CASSQGDSLNEKLFF.

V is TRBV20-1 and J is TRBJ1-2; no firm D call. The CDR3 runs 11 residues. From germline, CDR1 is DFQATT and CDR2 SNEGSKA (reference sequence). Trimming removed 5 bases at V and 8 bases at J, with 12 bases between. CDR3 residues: CSARLERGYTF. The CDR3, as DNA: TGCAGTGCTCGCCTCGAGCGGGGCTACACCTTC.

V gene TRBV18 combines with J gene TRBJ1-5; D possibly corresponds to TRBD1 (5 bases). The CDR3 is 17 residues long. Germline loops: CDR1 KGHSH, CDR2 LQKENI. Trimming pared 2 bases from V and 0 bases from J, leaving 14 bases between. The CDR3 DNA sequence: TGTGCCAGCTCACCAGAAGCAGGGAGGTATAGCAATCAGCCCCAGCATTTT. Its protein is CASSPEAGRYSNQPQHF.

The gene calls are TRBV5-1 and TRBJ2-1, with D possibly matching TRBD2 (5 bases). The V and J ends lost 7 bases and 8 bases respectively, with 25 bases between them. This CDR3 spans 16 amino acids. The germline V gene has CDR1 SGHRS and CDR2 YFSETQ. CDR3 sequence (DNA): TGCGCCAGCGGCGGAAAAGCGGACCACCCCAATGATGAGCAGTTCTTC. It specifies CASGGKADHPNDEQFF.

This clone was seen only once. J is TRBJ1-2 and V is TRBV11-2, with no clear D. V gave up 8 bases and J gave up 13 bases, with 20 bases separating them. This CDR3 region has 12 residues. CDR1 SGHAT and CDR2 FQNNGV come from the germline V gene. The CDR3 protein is CASSRLIAGGTF. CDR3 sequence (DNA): TGTGCCAGCTCGCGCTTGATAGCCGGTGGCACCTTC.

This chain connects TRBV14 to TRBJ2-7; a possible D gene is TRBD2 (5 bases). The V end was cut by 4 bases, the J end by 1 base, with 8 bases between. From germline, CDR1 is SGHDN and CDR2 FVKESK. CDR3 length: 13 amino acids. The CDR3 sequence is CASSPRGSYEQYF. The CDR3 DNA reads TGTGCCAGCAGCCCCCGCGGGTCCTACGAGCAGTACTTC.

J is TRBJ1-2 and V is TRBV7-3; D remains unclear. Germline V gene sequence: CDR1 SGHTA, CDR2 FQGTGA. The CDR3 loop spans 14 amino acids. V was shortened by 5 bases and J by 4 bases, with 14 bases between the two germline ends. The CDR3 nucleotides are TGTGCCAGCAGCGAAGGAGGGTTCGGCTATGGCTACACCTTC. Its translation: CASSEGGFGYGYTF.

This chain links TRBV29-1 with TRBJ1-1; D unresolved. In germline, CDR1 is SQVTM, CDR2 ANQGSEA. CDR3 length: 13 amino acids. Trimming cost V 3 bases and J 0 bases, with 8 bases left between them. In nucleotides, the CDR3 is TGCAGCGTTGATCGTCTTTTGAACACTGAAGCTTTCTTT. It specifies CSVDRLLNTEAFF.

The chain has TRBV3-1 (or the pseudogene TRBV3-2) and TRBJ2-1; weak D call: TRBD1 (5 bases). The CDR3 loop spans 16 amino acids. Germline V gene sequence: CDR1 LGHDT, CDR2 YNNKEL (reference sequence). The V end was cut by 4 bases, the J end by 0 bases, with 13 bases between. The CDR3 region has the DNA TGTGCCAGCAGCCTCCCGGACACCAGCTCCTACAATGAGCAGTTCTTC. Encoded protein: CASSLPDTSSYNEQFF.

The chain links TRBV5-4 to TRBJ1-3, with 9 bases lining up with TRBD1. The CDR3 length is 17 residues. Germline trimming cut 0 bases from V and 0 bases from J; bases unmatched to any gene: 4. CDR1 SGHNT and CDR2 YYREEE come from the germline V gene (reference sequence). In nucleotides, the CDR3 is TGTGCCAGCAGCTTGGCCTCGGGACAGGGCTCTGGAAACACCATATATTTT. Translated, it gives CASSLASGQGSGNTIYF.

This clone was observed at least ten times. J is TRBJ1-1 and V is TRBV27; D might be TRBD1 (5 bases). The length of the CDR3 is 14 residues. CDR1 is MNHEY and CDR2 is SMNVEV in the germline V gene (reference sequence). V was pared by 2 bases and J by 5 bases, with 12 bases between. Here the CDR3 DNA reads TGTGCCAGCAGTTTAGAGGGGAGGAGGACTGAAGCTTTCTTT. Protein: CASSLEGRRTEAFF.

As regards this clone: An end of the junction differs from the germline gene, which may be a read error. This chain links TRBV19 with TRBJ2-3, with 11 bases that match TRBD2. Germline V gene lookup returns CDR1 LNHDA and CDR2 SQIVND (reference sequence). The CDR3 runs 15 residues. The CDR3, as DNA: TGTGCCAGTAGTCCCCTGAGTCGTAGCGGGGGGGTCCCCGATTTT. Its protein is CASSPLSRSGGVPDF.

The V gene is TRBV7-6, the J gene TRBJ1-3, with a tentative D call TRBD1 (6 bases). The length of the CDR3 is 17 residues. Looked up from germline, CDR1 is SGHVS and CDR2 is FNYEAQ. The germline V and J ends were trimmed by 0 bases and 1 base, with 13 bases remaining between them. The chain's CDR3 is CASSLADRTGSGNTIYF. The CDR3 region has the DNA TGTGCCAGCAGCTTAGCCGACAGGACGGGATCTGGAAACACCATATATTTT. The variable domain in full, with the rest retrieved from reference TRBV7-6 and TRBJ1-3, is GAGVSQSPRYKVTKRGQDVALRCDPISGHVSLYWYRQALGQGPEFLTYFNYEAQQDKSGLPNDRFSAERPEGSISTLTIQRTEQRDSAMYRCASSLADRTGSGNTIYFGEGSWLTVV.

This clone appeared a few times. The CDR3 DNA follows: TGTGCCAGCAGCTTAGAGGGGGTTAACTATGGCTACACCTTC. It yields the protein CASSLEGVNYGYTF. The rearrangement uses TRBV7-2 and TRBJ1-2; D may be TRBD1 (6 bases). The V end lost 1 base, the J end lost 1 base, and 7 bases lay between the germline ends. The CDR3 runs 14 residues. CDR1 SGHTA and CDR2 FQGNSA come from the germline V gene.

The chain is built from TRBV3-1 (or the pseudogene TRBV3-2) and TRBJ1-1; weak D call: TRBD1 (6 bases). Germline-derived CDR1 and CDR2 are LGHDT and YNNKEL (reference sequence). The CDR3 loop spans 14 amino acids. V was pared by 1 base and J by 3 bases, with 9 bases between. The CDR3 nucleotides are TGTGCCAGCAGCCAAGGTCCAGGGGACACTGAAGCTTTCTTT. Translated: CASSQGPGDTEAFF.

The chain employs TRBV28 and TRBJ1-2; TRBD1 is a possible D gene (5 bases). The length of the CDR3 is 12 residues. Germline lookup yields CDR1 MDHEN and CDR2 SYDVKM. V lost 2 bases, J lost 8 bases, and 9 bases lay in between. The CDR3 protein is CASSLPRQGYTF. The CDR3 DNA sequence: TGTGCCAGCAGTTTACCGAGACAGGGCTACACCTTC.